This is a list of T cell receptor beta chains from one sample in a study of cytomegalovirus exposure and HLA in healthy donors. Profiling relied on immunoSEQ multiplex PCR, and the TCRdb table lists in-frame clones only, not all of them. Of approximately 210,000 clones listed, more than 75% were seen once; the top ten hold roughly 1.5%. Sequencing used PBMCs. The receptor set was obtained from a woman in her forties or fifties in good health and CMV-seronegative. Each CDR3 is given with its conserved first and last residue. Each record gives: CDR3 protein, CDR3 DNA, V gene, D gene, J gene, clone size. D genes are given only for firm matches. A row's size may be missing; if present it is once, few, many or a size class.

CDR3 protein: CASSQASIQGTGNTIYF; CDR3 DNA: TGTGCCAGCAGCCAAGCCTCAATCCAGGGTACTGGAAACACCATATATTTT; V gene: TRBV4-2; D gene: .; J gene: TRBJ1-3; clone size: few
CDR3 protein: CASSLGGTRDNEQFF; CDR3 DNA: TGCGCCAGCAGCCTTGGGGGGACTCGGGACAATGAGCAGTTCTTC; V gene: TRBV5-1; D gene: .; J gene: TRBJ2-1; clone size: .
CDR3 protein: CASSLAGASREKLFF; CDR3 DNA: TGTGCCAGCAGCTTAGCGGGAGCCTCACGGGAAAAACTGTTTTTT; V gene: TRBV7-9; D gene: .; J gene: TRBJ1-4; clone size: .
CDR3 protein: CASSARDRVYNEQFF; CDR3 DNA: TGTGCCAGCAGTGCCCGGGACAGGGTCTACAATGAGCAGTTCTTC; V gene: TRBV25-1; D gene: TRBD1; J gene: TRBJ2-1; clone size: .
CDR3 protein: CASSGPGQATYEQYF; CDR3 DNA: TGTGCCAGCTCTGGCCCGGGACAGGCAACCTACGAGCAGTACTTC; V gene: TRBV2; D gene: TRBD1; J gene: TRBJ2-7; clone size: once
CDR3 protein: CASSQDAISTYEQYF; CDR3 DNA: TGCGCCAGCAGCCAAGATGCCATCAGTACCTACGAGCAGTACTTC; V gene: TRBV4-3; D gene: .; J gene: TRBJ2-7; clone size: .
CDR3 protein: CASSSPGTGLDYGYTF; CDR3 DNA: TGTGCCAGCAGCTCACCCGGGACAGGGTTAGACTATGGCTACACCTTC; V gene: TRBV7-9; D gene: TRBD1; J gene: TRBJ1-2; clone size: .
CDR3 protein: CASKRVAGAYNEQFF; CDR3 DNA: TGCGCCAGCAAACGGGTGGCGGGAGCCTACAATGAGCAGTTCTTC; V gene: TRBV5-1; D gene: TRBD2; J gene: TRBJ2-1; clone size: .
CDR3 protein: CASSPGLAVDEQFF; CDR3 DNA: TGTGCCAGCTCACCTGGACTAGCAGTGGATGAGCAGTTCTTC; V gene: TRBV18; D gene: TRBD2; J gene: TRBJ2-1; clone size: .
CDR3 protein: CASSRDRARSYGYTF; CDR3 DNA: TGTGCCAGCAGCCGCGACAGGGCCCGAAGCTATGGCTACACCTTC; V gene: TRBV9; D gene: TRBD1; J gene: TRBJ1-2; clone size: once
CDR3 protein: CASSEVRDTQYF; CDR3 DNA: TGTGCCAGCAGTGAAGTTCGAGATACGCAGTATTTT; V gene: TRBV6-1; D gene: .; J gene: TRBJ2-3; clone size: .
CDR3 protein: CASSLGIEGAHGYTF; CDR3 DNA: TGTGCCAGCAGCTTAGGAATAGAGGGGGCTCATGGCTACACCTTC; V gene: TRBV7-8; D gene: TRBD1; J gene: TRBJ1-2; clone size: .
CDR3 protein: CASSLEAGQGYSQPQHF; CDR3 DNA: TGTGCCAGCAGCTTAGAGGCGGGACAGGGGTATAGTCAGCCCCAGCATTTT; V gene: TRBV7-9; D gene: TRBD1; J gene: TRBJ1-5; clone size: .
CDR3 protein: CASSYYQGASDEQYF; CDR3 DNA: TGTGCCAGCAGTTACTATCAGGGGGCCAGCGACGAGCAGTACTTC; V gene: TRBV6-5; D gene: TRBD1; J gene: TRBJ2-7; clone size: .
CDR3 protein: CASSRGTGGGQETQYF; CDR3 DNA: TGTGCCAGCAGCCGAGGGACAGGGGGTGGTCAAGAGACCCAGTACTTC; V gene: TRBV27; D gene: TRBD1; J gene: TRBJ2-5; clone size: .
CDR3 protein: CASSLRTSTDTQYF; CDR3 DNA: TGCGCCAGCAGCTTGCGTACTAGCACAGATACGCAGTATTTT; V gene: TRBV5-1; D gene: .; J gene: TRBJ2-3; clone size: few
CDR3 protein: CASSLVTGGDYGYTF; CDR3 DNA: TGCGCCAGCAGCTTGGTCACCGGGGGAGACTATGGCTACACCTTC; V gene: TRBV5-1; D gene: .; J gene: TRBJ1-2; clone size: .
CDR3 protein: CASSFLAGGPGELFF; CDR3 DNA: TGCGCCAGCAGCTTTTTAGCGGGAGGCCCCGGGGAGCTGTTTTTT; V gene: TRBV5-1; D gene: TRBD2; J gene: TRBJ2-2; clone size: .
CDR3 protein: CASSPGLHTGELFF; CDR3 DNA: TGTGCCAGCAGCCCCGGACTTCACACCGGGGAGCTGTTTTTT; V gene: TRBV5-4; D gene: .; J gene: TRBJ2-2; clone size: .
CDR3 protein: CAVIDRRGEKLFF; CDR3 DNA: TGTGCCGTGATAGACAGGCGAGGGGAAAAACTGTTTTTT; V gene: TRBV7-9; D gene: .; J gene: TRBJ1-4; clone size: .
CDR3 protein: CASSLMGLTGELFF; CDR3 DNA: TGTGCCAGCAGCTTGATGGGGCTCACCGGGGAGCTGTTTTTT; V gene: TRBV7-2; D gene: .; J gene: TRBJ2-2; clone size: .
CDR3 protein: CASSPAGPPGAEAFF; CDR3 DNA: TGTGCCAGCAGTCCCGCCGGGCCCCCAGGGGCTGAAGCTTTCTTT; V gene: TRBV28; D gene: .; J gene: TRBJ1-1; clone size: .
CDR3 protein: CASSIGTGGRFTEAFF; CDR3 DNA: TGTGCCAGTAGTATAGGGACAGGGGGGAGGTTCACTGAAGCTTTCTTT; V gene: TRBV19; D gene: TRBD1; J gene: TRBJ1-1; clone size: .
CDR3 protein: CASSLSGESEQYF; CDR3 DNA: TGTGCCAGCAGCCTATCCGGGGAAAGCGAGCAGTACTTC; V gene: TRBV9; D gene: .; J gene: TRBJ2-7; clone size: once
CDR3 protein: CASRRDRGKAFF; CDR3 DNA: TGTGCCAGCAGAAGGGACAGGGGAAAAGCTTTCTTT; V gene: TRBV6-6; D gene: TRBD1; J gene: TRBJ1-1; clone size: .
CDR3 protein: CASSSQGRTGNTIYF; CDR3 DNA: TGTGCCAGCAGCTCCCAGGGGCGAACTGGAAACACCATATATTTT; V gene: TRBV11-2; D gene: .; J gene: TRBJ1-3; clone size: .
CDR3 protein: CASSDPWDRGYEQYF; CDR3 DNA: TGTGCCAGCAGCGACCCCTGGGATAGGGGCTACGAGCAGTACTTC; V gene: TRBV28; D gene: .; J gene: TRBJ2-7; clone size: .